The following is a TCR beta chain sequence with its context. Antigen: not known. This CDR3 comprises 16 residues. V gave up 5 bases and J gave up 3 bases, with 17 bases separating them. CDR1 and CDR2 from the germline V gene are LGHNT and FRNRAP. This entry belongs to a study of T cell responses to AZD1222 COVID-19 vaccine. Study-wide results and limits: Repertoires were sampled only after the peak T cell response.

Libraries were prepared by immunoSEQ multiplex PCR; TCRdb keeps only in-frame clonotypes and omits some of them. The sample contains around 150,000 clones, approximately 91% of which appear only once. The source was peripheral blood, collected 28 days after the second AZD1222 dose. The sequence derives from an adult who received the AZD1222 COVID-19 vaccine. This sequence joins TRBV12-5 and TRBJ2-1; unclear D gene. The CDR3 coding sequence is TGTGCTAGTGGTCCCGGGTCAGCGACTTACTACAATGAGCAGTTCTTC. Translating gives CASGPGSATYYNEQFF.